The rows below give T cell receptor beta chains drawn from one sample of a study of a mutant IDH1 vaccine in newly diagnosed glioma. Clones were read by immunoSEQ multiplex PCR, and TCRdb kept only the in-frame ones, dropping some. The sample has tens of thousands of clones; about four fifths are singletons. Antigens of these TCRs are unknown. The specimen comprised PBMCs, sampled from a glioma patient whose treatment included an IDH1 peptide vaccine. The receptors here all came from a middle-aged man with glioma. Both conserved end residues are part of each CDR3. Fields, in order: V gene, J gene, D gene, clone size, CDR3 protein, CDR3 DNA. D genes are given only for firm matches. Size is omitted from some rows. Given values are once, few, many or a class for expanded clones.

V gene: TRBV6-1
J gene: TRBJ2-7
D gene: NA
clone size: once
CDR3 protein: CASSEWQGLEQYF
CDR3 DNA: TGTGCCAGCAGTGAATGGCAGGGTCTCGAGCAGTACTTC

V gene: TRBV29-1
J gene: TRBJ2-5
D gene: NA
clone size: NA
CDR3 protein: CSVPGAGETQYF
CDR3 DNA: TGCAGCGTCCCGGGGGCCGGGGAGACCCAGTACTTC

V gene: TRBV10-2
J gene: TRBJ1-1
D gene: NA
clone size: NA
CDR3 protein: CASRGGGNTEAFF
CDR3 DNA: TGCGCCAGCCGGGGAGGGGGGAACACTGAAGCTTTCTTT

V gene: TRBV2
J gene: TRBJ1-2
D gene: NA
clone size: NA
CDR3 protein: CASMGETEGYTF
CDR3 DNA: TGTGCCAGCATGGGTGAGACGGAGGGCTACACCTTC

V gene: TRBV7-9
J gene: TRBJ1-3
D gene: NA
clone size: NA
CDR3 protein: CASSVGTDGNTIYF
CDR3 DNA: TGTGCCAGCAGCGTCGGGACCGATGGAAACACCATATATTTT

V gene: TRBV7-2
J gene: TRBJ2-7
D gene: NA
clone size: NA
CDR3 protein: CASSLNRVGEQYF
CDR3 DNA: TGTGCCAGCAGCTTGAATAGGGTAGGTGAGCAGTACTTC

V gene: TRBV5-6
J gene: TRBJ1-2
D gene: TRBD1
clone size: NA
CDR3 protein: CASSFRTGDYTNYGYTF
CDR3 DNA: TGTGCCAGCAGCTTTAGGACAGGGGATTATACTAACTATGGCTACACCTTC

V gene: TRBV19
J gene: TRBJ1-2
D gene: NA
clone size: NA
CDR3 protein: CASSDRIVGYTF
CDR3 DNA: TGTGCCAGTAGTGACAGGATCGTTGGCTACACCTTC

V gene: TRBV18
J gene: TRBJ1-2
D gene: NA
clone size: NA
CDR3 protein: CASSSDTNYGYTF
CDR3 DNA: TGTGCCAGCTCCTCGGACACTAACTATGGCTACACCTTC

V gene: TRBV7-2
J gene: TRBJ2-7
D gene: TRBD2
clone size: NA
CDR3 protein: CASSLPGLAVYEQYF
CDR3 DNA: TGTGCCAGCAGCTTACCAGGACTAGCGGTCTACGAGCAGTACTTC

V gene: TRBV15
J gene: TRBJ1-4
D gene: NA
clone size: NA
CDR3 protein: CATSRDLGGGSEKLFF
CDR3 DNA: TGTGCCACCAGCAGAGATCTTGGGGGCGGGAGTGAAAAACTGTTTTTT

V gene: TRBV5-1
J gene: TRBJ2-3
D gene: NA
clone size: NA
CDR3 protein: CASSWTASTDTQYF
CDR3 DNA: TGCGCCAGCAGCTGGACAGCTAGCACAGATACGCAGTATTTT

V gene: TRBV6-1
J gene: TRBJ1-4
D gene: TRBD1
clone size: once
CDR3 protein: CASSEGQANEKLFF
CDR3 DNA: TGTGCCAGCAGTGAGGGACAGGCTAATGAAAAACTGTTTTTT

V gene: TRBV27
J gene: TRBJ1-1
D gene: NA
clone size: NA
CDR3 protein: CASSPDLAPQNTEAFF
CDR3 DNA: TGTGCCAGCAGTCCTGACCTCGCCCCACAGAACACTGAAGCTTTCTTT

V gene: TRBV30
J gene: TRBJ1-2
D gene: TRBD1
clone size: NA
CDR3 protein: CAWSAQGQYYGYTF
CDR3 DNA: TGTGCCTGGAGTGCCCAGGGACAGTACTATGGCTACACCTTC

V gene: TRBV5-4
J gene: TRBJ2-3
D gene: NA
clone size: NA
CDR3 protein: CASSLPRGTDTQYF
CDR3 DNA: TGTGCCAGCAGCTTGCCGAGAGGCACAGATACGCAGTATTTT

V gene: TRBV29-1
J gene: TRBJ2-7
D gene: NA
clone size: NA
CDR3 protein: CSVEEAGGREQYF
CDR3 DNA: TGCAGCGTTGAGGAAGCTGGGGGTCGCGAGCAGTACTTC

V gene: TRBV6-5
J gene: TRBJ2-7
D gene: TRBD1
clone size: NA
CDR3 protein: CASRSGGLSYEQYF
CDR3 DNA: TGTGCCAGCAGGTCAGGGGGTTTGTCCTACGAGCAGTACTTC

V gene: TRBV6-5
J gene: TRBJ1-5
D gene: NA
clone size: NA
CDR3 protein: CASSYALGSNQPQHF
CDR3 DNA: TGTGCCAGCAGTTATGCCCTAGGAAGCAATCAGCCCCAGCATTTT

V gene: TRBV7-6
J gene: TRBJ1-5
D gene: TRBD1
clone size: few
CDR3 protein: CASSLGGQGTQPQHF
CDR3 DNA: TGTGCCAGCAGCTTGGGGGGACAGGGGACTCAGCCCCAGCATTTT

V gene: TRBV6-1
J gene: TRBJ1-5
D gene: NA
clone size: NA
CDR3 protein: CASSLPPDSNQPQHF
CDR3 DNA: TGTGCCAGCAGCCTCCCCCCAGATAGCAATCAGCCCCAGCATTTT

V gene: TRBV7-6
J gene: TRBJ2-6
D gene: NA
clone size: NA
CDR3 protein: CASSLSQVPGANVLTF
CDR3 DNA: TGTGCCAGCAGCCTAAGCCAGGTCCCCGGGGCCAACGTCCTGACTTTC

V gene: TRBV27
J gene: TRBJ2-7
D gene: TRBD1
clone size: NA
CDR3 protein: CATATGGREQYF
CDR3 DNA: TGTGCCACCGCGACAGGGGGCCGGGAGCAGTACTTC

V gene: TRBV2
J gene: TRBJ1-2
D gene: TRBD1
clone size: NA
CDR3 protein: CASSRTGNYGYTF
CDR3 DNA: TGTGCCAGCAGCAGGACAGGGAACTATGGCTACACCTTC

V gene: TRBV5-4
J gene: TRBJ2-3
D gene: NA
clone size: NA
CDR3 protein: CASSSGRPLSTDTQYF
CDR3 DNA: TGTGCCAGCAGCTCGGGACGACCGCTTAGCACAGATACGCAGTATTTT

V gene: TRBV4-1
J gene: TRBJ1-5
D gene: TRBD1
clone size: few
CDR3 protein: CASSQTGDQPQHF
CDR3 DNA: TGCGCCAGCAGCCAGACAGGGGACCAGCCCCAGCATTTT

V gene: TRBV2
J gene: TRBJ2-7
D gene: TRBD2
clone size: once
CDR3 protein: CASIRTSGDPYEQYF
CDR3 DNA: TGTGCCAGCATTCGGACTAGCGGGGACCCCTACGAGCAGTACTTC

V gene: TRBV5-1
J gene: TRBJ2-1
D gene: NA
clone size: NA
CDR3 protein: CASSLAVTGSYNEQFF
CDR3 DNA: TGCGCCAGCAGCTTGGCCGTGACCGGGTCCTACAATGAGCAGTTCTTC

V gene: TRBV19
J gene: TRBJ2-7
D gene: TRBD1
clone size: NA
CDR3 protein: CASSIGQGPYYEQYF
CDR3 DNA: TGTGCCAGTAGTATAGGACAGGGTCCCTACTACGAGCAGTACTTC

V gene: TRBV5-4
J gene: TRBJ2-7
D gene: NA
clone size: NA
CDR3 protein: CASSQPNLGTYEQYF
CDR3 DNA: TGTGCCAGCAGTCAGCCCAACTTGGGAACCTACGAGCAGTACTTC

V gene: TRBV5-6
J gene: TRBJ1-1
D gene: NA
clone size: few
CDR3 protein: CASSLLGSMNTEAFF
CDR3 DNA: TGTGCCAGCAGCTTGCTAGGCAGCATGAACACTGAAGCTTTCTTT

V gene: TRBV27
J gene: TRBJ1-6
D gene: NA
clone size: NA
CDR3 protein: CASSSLWRNSPLHF
CDR3 DNA: TGTGCCAGCAGTTCTCTATGGCGGAATTCACCCCTCCACTTT

V gene: TRBV7-9
J gene: TRBJ2-5
D gene: NA
clone size: NA
CDR3 protein: CASSLAEGLVSPQYF
CDR3 DNA: TGTGCCAGCAGCTTAGCGGAGGGCCTAGTTAGTCCCCAGTACTTC

V gene: TRBV6-5
J gene: TRBJ2-2
D gene: NA
clone size: once
CDR3 protein: CASSYGSVGGELFF
CDR3 DNA: TGTGCCAGCAGTTACGGCAGCGTGGGCGGGGAGCTGTTTTTT

V gene: TRBV21-1
J gene: TRBJ1-5
D gene: NA
clone size: NA
CDR3 protein: CASSVRPSPTAQHF
CDR3 DNA: TGTGCCAGCAGCGTCAGACCGAGCCCCACGGCCCAGCATTTT

V gene: TRBV10-2
J gene: TRBJ2-2
D gene: NA
clone size: NA
CDR3 protein: CASSLVRTGELFF
CDR3 DNA: TGCGCCAGCTCGTTGGTTCGAACCGGGGAGCTGTTTTTT

V gene: TRBV7-9
J gene: TRBJ1-1
D gene: NA
clone size: NA
CDR3 protein: CASSLVVAEAFF
CDR3 DNA: TGTGCCAGCAGCCTCGTGGTAGCTGAAGCTTTCTTT

V gene: TRBV6-6
J gene: TRBJ2-2
D gene: NA
clone size: NA
CDR3 protein: CASSYSGTSNTGELFF
CDR3 DNA: TGTGCCAGCAGTTACTCGGGGACCTCGAACACCGGGGAGCTGTTTTTT

V gene: TRBV5-1
J gene: TRBJ1-1
D gene: TRBD1
clone size: NA
CDR3 protein: CASSLVTGGDGSTEAFF
CDR3 DNA: TGCGCCAGCAGCTTGGTTACAGGGGGTGACGGGAGCACTGAAGCTTTCTTT

V gene: TRBV2
J gene: TRBJ2-7
D gene: TRBD1
clone size: NA
CDR3 protein: CASTTGNEQYF
CDR3 DNA: TGTGCCAGCACGACAGGGAACGAGCAGTACTTC

V gene: TRBV4-1
J gene: TRBJ2-2
D gene: TRBD1
clone size: NA
CDR3 protein: CASSPTGTGTGELFF
CDR3 DNA: TGCGCCAGCAGTCCTACGGGGACAGGGACCGGGGAGCTGTTTTTT

V gene: TRBV2
J gene: TRBJ2-2
D gene: NA
clone size: NA
CDR3 protein: CASRRDYSGELFF
CDR3 DNA: TGTGCCAGCCGTAGGGATTATTCCGGGGAGCTGTTTTTT

V gene: TRBV30
J gene: TRBJ2-7
D gene: NA
clone size: NA
CDR3 protein: CAWSEGQFYEQYF
CDR3 DNA: TGTGCCTGGAGTGAAGGCCAGTTCTACGAGCAGTACTTC

V gene: TRBV30
J gene: TRBJ2-7
D gene: NA
clone size: NA
CDR3 protein: CAWSGGGGEQYF
CDR3 DNA: TGTGCCTGGAGTGGGGGCGGTGGGGAGCAGTACTTC

V gene: TRBV9
J gene: TRBJ2-1
D gene: NA
clone size: NA
CDR3 protein: CASSVEGPYNEQFF
CDR3 DNA: TGTGCCAGCAGCGTAGAGGGGCCCTACAATGAGCAGTTCTTC

V gene: TRBV7-6
J gene: TRBJ1-1
D gene: TRBD1
clone size: NA
CDR3 protein: CASSLAYRGLHTEAFF
CDR3 DNA: TGTGCCAGCAGCTTAGCGTACAGGGGGCTGCACACTGAAGCTTTCTTT

V gene: TRBV10-3
J gene: TRBJ2-1
D gene: NA
clone size: NA
CDR3 protein: CAIRTLGGPYNEQFF
CDR3 DNA: TGTGCCATCAGAACGCTTGGGGGGCCTTACAATGAGCAGTTCTTC